The entry below gives a single TCR beta chain sequence along with its context. Its matching antigen is unknown. TCRdb re-derived calls from the 5' RACE reads in MiXCR, one entry per CDR3 protein. The sample has about 210,000 distinct CDR3 sequences; just under 7.5% are singletons. These data belong to a study of CD8 T cells in ankylosing spondylitis. The length of the CDR3 is 16 residues. Trimming took 4 bases from V and 4 from J; bases not matched to a gene: 6. Germline assignment: CDR1 SGHVS and CDR2 FQNEAQ. Findings of the study overall: As for the disease-linked clones, they showed a CD8+ phenotype and occurred at relatively low frequencies in peripheral blood. A TCR beta motif made of 7 to 9 highly homologous variants seemed typical of ankylosing spondylitis blood. Reportedly, matched ankylosing spondylitis synovial fluid was significantly enriched for disease-linked clones.

Material: blood, either unsorted or a sorted T cell fraction (not recorded which). The receptor comes from a male donor with ankylosing spondylitis. This rearrangement joins TRBV7-8 to TRBJ2-1; 11 nucleotides agree with TRBD2. Here the CDR3 reads CASSSQLAGVYNEQFF. CDR3 nucleotides: TGTGCCAGCAGCTCTCAACTAGCGGGGGTTTACAATGAGCAGTTCTTC.